Below, one T cell receptor (beta chain) is given with its context. The antigen is not known. These donors counted as nominally healthy when sampled, but unrecorded immune exposures were likely. V was pared by 8 bases and J by 9 bases, with 17 bases between. Looked up from germline, CDR1 is LNHDA and CDR2 is SQIVND (reference sequence). This CDR3 contains 13 residues. PCR used 60 Vbeta primers and 13 Jbeta primers. This table comes from immunoSEQ multiplex PCR, and its TCRdb copy is limited to in-frame clones, with some not included. The sample consists of 35,000 to 45,000 clones, 50% of them appearing once. The sample originates from a study of cytomegalovirus exposure and HLA in healthy donors. About the research overall: Earlier work reported 95 million to 130 million unique TCR beta sequences from 150 million to 200 million T cells. The study, taken as a whole, reports: In vitro work confirmed that a few CMV-associated chains recognize CMV antigens. Follow-up analysis seemed to connect common viral pathogens with several of the most significant clusters identified.

This TCR came from a human donor in good health. The chain employs TRBV19 and TRBJ2-1; TRBD1 might be the D (5 bases). Sequencing was done on a sample of PBMCs. CDR3 sequence: CASGSGRVGEQFF. The CDR3 DNA sequence: TGTGCCAGTGGGTCTGGCAGGGTAGGTGAGCAGTTCTTC.